This record covers a single TCR beta chain. The antigen remains unidentified. Sequencing was performed with immunoSEQ multiplex PCR; in TCRdb, only in-frame clones are kept and a portion is missing. This sample yields around 1.9 million clones, of which just over 90% are seen a single time; roughly 1.7% belongs to the top ten. Naive CD8 cells comprised CD45RO-negative, CCR7-positively selected cells, excluding terminally differentiated effector memory CD45RA+ cells. The data belong to a study of shared clonotypes between healthy human individuals. Overall study findings and caveats: Genetic and exposure-history diversity was limited by the few donors. It was the non-shared clonotypes that had lower generation probabilities than clonotypes shared by all four donors.

This CDR3 comprises 15 residues. CDR1 SGDLS and CDR2 YYNGEE come from the germline V gene. The V end lost 0 bases, the J end lost 0 bases, and 4 bases lay between the germline ends. The sequenced sample was naive CD8+ T cells from PBMCs. The chain carries TRBV9 and TRBJ2-6, with D unresolved. This TCR was sampled from a young man in good health. Some clones in this sample may be carry-over from other donors' samples. The CDR3 is CASSVAFSGANVLTF. CDR3 in DNA: TGTGCCAGCAGCGTAGCTTTCTCTGGGGCCAACGTCCTGACTTTC.